Listed here is a single TCR beta chain. Its antigen remains unknown. This entry belongs to a study of cytomegalovirus exposure and HLA in healthy donors. Whole-study context: Earlier, 100 million to 130 million unique TCR beta sequences were recovered from about 200 million T cells by an analysis. Study-wide results and caveats: Presence/absence analyses supposed approximately even sequencing depth among donors. Follow-up analysis later connected one missense variant in DCLRE1C with trimming of TCR beta V- and J-genes.

Each donor was nominally healthy when sampled (though unrecorded immune exposures were likely). Both 60 Vbeta primers and 13 Jbeta primers went into the PCR. Sequencing was performed with immunoSEQ multiplex PCR; in TCRdb, only in-frame clones are kept and a portion is missing. In the table there are around 140,000 clones, over 75% of which are singletons. The CDR3 extends over 16 amino acids. CDR1 is MDHEN and CDR2 is SYDVKM in the germline V gene. With 5 bases removed from V and 0 bases from J, the gap between germline ends came to 14 bases. Material: PBMCs. The rearrangement links TRBV28 to TRBJ1-5, with D perhaps TRBD1 (5 bases). This clonotype originated in a man in his forties or fifties in good health and CMV-seronegative. CDR3 amino acids: CASSPGRGHSNQPQHF. DNA for the CDR3: TGTGCCAGCAGTCCAGGGAGGGGTCATAGCAATCAGCCCCAGCATTTT.